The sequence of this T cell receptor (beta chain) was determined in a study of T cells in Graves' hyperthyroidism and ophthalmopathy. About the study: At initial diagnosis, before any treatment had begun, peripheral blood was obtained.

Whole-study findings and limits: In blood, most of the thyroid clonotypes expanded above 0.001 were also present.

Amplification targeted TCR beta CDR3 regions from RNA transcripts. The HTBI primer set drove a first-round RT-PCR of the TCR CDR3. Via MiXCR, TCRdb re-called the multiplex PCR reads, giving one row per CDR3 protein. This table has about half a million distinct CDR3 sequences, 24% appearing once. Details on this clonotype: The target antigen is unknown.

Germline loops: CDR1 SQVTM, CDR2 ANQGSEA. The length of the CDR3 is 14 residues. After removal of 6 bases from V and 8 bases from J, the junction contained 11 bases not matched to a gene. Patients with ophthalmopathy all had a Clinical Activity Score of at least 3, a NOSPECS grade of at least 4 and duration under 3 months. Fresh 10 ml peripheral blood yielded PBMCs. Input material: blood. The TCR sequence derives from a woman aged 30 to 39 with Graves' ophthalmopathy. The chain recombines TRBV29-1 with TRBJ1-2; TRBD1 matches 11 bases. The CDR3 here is CSVPTGQGAWGYTF. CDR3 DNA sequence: TGCAGCGTCCCCACCGGACAGGGGGCTTGGGGCTACACCTTC.